This is a list of T cell receptor beta chains from one sample in a study of cytomegalovirus exposure and HLA in healthy donors. TCRdb's table, derived via immunoSEQ multiplex PCR, lists solely in-frame clones and lacks some. The sample records some 110,000 clones, less than 90% being singletons. Input material: PBMCs. The receptors stem from a woman aged 18-29 years in good health and CMV-seropositive. CDR3s include the opening cysteine and the closing phenylalanine or tryptophan. A D gene is named only where the DNA matches it firmly. Expanded clones are given a class, and other clones once, few, many or no size at all.

TGTGCCAGCTCACCCCGCCTCGCGGGAAGCACAGATACGCAGTATTTT,CASSPRLAGSTDTQYF,TRBJ2-3,TRBV18,NA,NA
TGTGCCAGTAGTTGGGACAGCCCAAATCAGCCCCAGCATTTT,CASSWDSPNQPQHF,TRBJ1-5,TRBV19,TRBD1,NA
TGTGCCAGCAGCGTAGGCGGGGCAGGGAAAGAGACCCAGTACTTC,CASSVGGAGKETQYF,TRBJ2-5,TRBV9,NA,NA
TGCAGCGCCTCACAGGGCCCGAACACTGAAGCTTTCTTT,CSASQGPNTEAFF,TRBJ1-1,TRBV29-1,NA,NA
TGTGCCAGCACCCGGGGTACCTACGAGCAGTACTTC,CASTRGTYEQYF,TRBJ2-7,TRBV28,NA,NA
TGTGCCAGCTCACCACAAACTGTTAGCCCAGATACGCAGTATTTT,CASSPQTVSPDTQYF,TRBJ2-3,TRBV18,NA,once
TGTGCCAGCAGTGAAGGGACAGGGAGAGGTGAGCAGTTCTTC,CASSEGTGRGEQFF,TRBJ2-1,TRBV6-1,TRBD1,NA
TGTGCCAGCAGCTTCGCGGGAGCGGGGGGGTACAATGAGCAGTTCTTC,CASSFAGAGGYNEQFF,TRBJ2-1,TRBV7-9,TRBD2,NA
TGCGCCAGCAGCCCTGAACAGGGGGCAGAGGGCTCCTACAATGAGCAGTTCTTC,CASSPEQGAEGSYNEQFF,TRBJ2-1,TRBV4-1,TRBD1,NA
TGTGCTAGCAGCTTAGATCACAGTAACACCGGGGAGCTGTTTTTT,CASSLDHSNTGELFF,TRBJ2-2,TRBV7-7,NA,NA
TGTGCCAGCAATGACAGGGGGAGGGGGGAGCTGTTTTTT,CASNDRGRGELFF,TRBJ2-2,TRBV6-5,TRBD1,NA
TGCGCCAGCAGCCAAGGCCAGGGGAAACCTCTTTATGGCTACACCTTC,CASSQGQGKPLYGYTF,TRBJ1-2,TRBV4-3,NA,NA
TGTGCCAGCAGTTTAAGGCCGGGTGCGGGGAACTATGGCTACACCTTC,CASSLRPGAGNYGYTF,TRBJ1-2,TRBV27,NA,NA
TGTGCCAGCAGCCGGGGTGGGCCTTACAATGAGCAGTTCTTC,CASSRGGPYNEQFF,TRBJ2-1,TRBV27,NA,NA
TGTGCCAGCAGTGAACTAACAGGGGAGGATCAGCCCCAGCATTTT,CASSELTGEDQPQHF,TRBJ1-5,TRBV2,TRBD1,NA
TGTGCCAGTAGTATTATCGGGACAGGCCTCTATGGCTACACCTTC,CASSIIGTGLYGYTF,TRBJ1-2,TRBV19,TRBD1,NA
TGCGCCAGCAGCTTGGCGTTAGCGGGATCAAAGGGGGAGACCCAGTACTTC,CASSLALAGSKGETQYF,TRBJ2-5,TRBV5-1,TRBD2,NA
TGTGCCAGCAGTTTGAGGGGGACGCAGTATTTT,CASSLRGTQYF,TRBJ2-3,TRBV27,NA,NA
TGCGCCAGCAGCTCCCTCCGGGACAGGGAGATAGTAGGCTACACCTTC,CASSSLRDREIVGYTF,TRBJ1-2,TRBV5-1,TRBD1,NA
TGTGCCAGTATTGGGACCCGGGACAGGGGAAACACTGAAGCTTTCTTT,CASIGTRDRGNTEAFF,TRBJ1-1,TRBV19,TRBD1,NA
TGTGCCAGCAGCTCCTTCCTTGCGGGGGGCACAGATACGCAGTATTTT,CASSSFLAGGTDTQYF,TRBJ2-3,TRBV5-6,TRBD2,NA
TGTGCCAGCAGTTTCAGTGGGAGACCCCAGCATTTT,CASSFSGRPQHF,TRBJ1-5,TRBV27,NA,NA
TGTGCCAGCAGCCATGGACAGGGAAGCTCTGGGGCCAACGTCCTGACTTTC,CASSHGQGSSGANVLTF,TRBJ2-6,TRBV4-2,TRBD1,once
TGTGCCAGCTATGTTGCAGTTACAATAACTAGCGGGGGCAGACAAGAGACCCAGTACTTC,CASYVAVTITSGGRQETQYF,TRBJ2-5,TRBV6-7,TRBD2,once
TGTGCCAGTAGTCTTGGTATCGGGTTGGGCGGGGAGCTGTTTTTT,CASSLGIGLGGELFF,TRBJ2-2,TRBV19,NA,NA
TGTGCCAGCAGTTTTGTCGGGGTGTATGAAGCTTTCTTT,CASSFVGVYEAFF,TRBJ1-1,TRBV7-2,NA,NA
TGTGCCAGCAGCTTCGGGACAGGGGTCGGGGAGCTGTTTTTT,CASSFGTGVGELFF,TRBJ2-2,TRBV11-2,TRBD1,NA
TGCAGCGTTGGGAACAGGGATGCGCACACTGAAGCTTTCTTT,CSVGNRDAHTEAFF,TRBJ1-1,TRBV29-1,NA,NA
TGTGCCAGCAGTGAAGGAGGAGTTAACTATGGCTACACCTTC,CASSEGGVNYGYTF,TRBJ1-2,TRBV25-1,NA,NA
TGTGCCAGCTCCCGGGACAAGAACACTGAAGCTTTCTTT,CASSRDKNTEAFF,TRBJ1-1,TRBV18,NA,NA
TGTGCCAGCAGCATGGGACTGAACACCGGGGAGCTGTTTTTT,CASSMGLNTGELFF,TRBJ2-2,TRBV7-2,NA,few
TGCAGCGTTGAAGACGGGACAGATACGCAGTATTTT,CSVEDGTDTQYF,TRBJ2-3,TRBV29-1,NA,once
TGTGCCAGTAGTATAGTTTCCGCGGTACGGGCAAGTGCGGGACAGGGGGCTCGCTACACCTTC,CASSIVSAVRASAGQGARYTF,TRBJ1-2,TRBV19,TRBD1,once
TGTGCCAGCAGCAGGGGACAGGGTTCGGCTTGGCCCCAGCATTTT,CASSRGQGSAWPQHF,TRBJ1-5,TRBV27,TRBD1,NA
TGTGCCAGCAGTTACCATGGGACAGGGGGCAAGTACGAGCAGTACTTC,CASSYHGTGGKYEQYF,TRBJ2-7,TRBV6-5,TRBD1,NA
TGTGCCAGTAGAGGACAGGCAAATCAGCCCCAGCATTTT,CASRGQANQPQHF,TRBJ1-5,TRBV19,TRBD1,NA
TGTGCCAGCAGACAGGACTCCTACAATGAGCAGTTCTTC,CASRQDSYNEQFF,TRBJ2-1,TRBV6-6,NA,few
TGTGCCAGCAGTTTATGGGCGGGGGCCGGCACCGGGGAGCTGTTTTTT,CASSLWAGAGTGELFF,TRBJ2-2,TRBV28,NA,few
TGTGCCAGCAGCTTATTAGGGGACAGTTCCTACGAGCAGTACTTC,CASSLLGDSSYEQYF,TRBJ2-7,TRBV7-9,TRBD1,NA
TGTGCCAGCAGCTTAACGACAGGGGAGGGCACTGAAGCTTTCTTT,CASSLTTGEGTEAFF,TRBJ1-1,TRBV7-2,TRBD1,NA
TGTGCCAGCAGGGGGCGGCCCTACGAGCAGTACTTC,CASRGRPYEQYF,TRBJ2-7,TRBV2,NA,NA
TGTGCCAGCAGCCGAGGGACAGGGGCTGATGGCTACACCTTC,CASSRGTGADGYTF,TRBJ1-2,TRBV7-9,TRBD1,NA
TGTGCCAGCAGCCAAGACTGGACAGGGGATCAGCCCCAGCATTTT,CASSQDWTGDQPQHF,TRBJ1-5,TRBV4-2,TRBD1,NA
TGTGCCAGCAGCTTAAACAGGGACGGGGAGCAGTACTTC,CASSLNRDGEQYF,TRBJ2-7,TRBV11-3,NA,NA
TGTGCCAGCTCACCACTAGCCGGGACTAGCGGTACCACAGATACGCAGTATTTT,CASSPLAGTSGTTDTQYF,TRBJ2-3,TRBV18,TRBD2,NA